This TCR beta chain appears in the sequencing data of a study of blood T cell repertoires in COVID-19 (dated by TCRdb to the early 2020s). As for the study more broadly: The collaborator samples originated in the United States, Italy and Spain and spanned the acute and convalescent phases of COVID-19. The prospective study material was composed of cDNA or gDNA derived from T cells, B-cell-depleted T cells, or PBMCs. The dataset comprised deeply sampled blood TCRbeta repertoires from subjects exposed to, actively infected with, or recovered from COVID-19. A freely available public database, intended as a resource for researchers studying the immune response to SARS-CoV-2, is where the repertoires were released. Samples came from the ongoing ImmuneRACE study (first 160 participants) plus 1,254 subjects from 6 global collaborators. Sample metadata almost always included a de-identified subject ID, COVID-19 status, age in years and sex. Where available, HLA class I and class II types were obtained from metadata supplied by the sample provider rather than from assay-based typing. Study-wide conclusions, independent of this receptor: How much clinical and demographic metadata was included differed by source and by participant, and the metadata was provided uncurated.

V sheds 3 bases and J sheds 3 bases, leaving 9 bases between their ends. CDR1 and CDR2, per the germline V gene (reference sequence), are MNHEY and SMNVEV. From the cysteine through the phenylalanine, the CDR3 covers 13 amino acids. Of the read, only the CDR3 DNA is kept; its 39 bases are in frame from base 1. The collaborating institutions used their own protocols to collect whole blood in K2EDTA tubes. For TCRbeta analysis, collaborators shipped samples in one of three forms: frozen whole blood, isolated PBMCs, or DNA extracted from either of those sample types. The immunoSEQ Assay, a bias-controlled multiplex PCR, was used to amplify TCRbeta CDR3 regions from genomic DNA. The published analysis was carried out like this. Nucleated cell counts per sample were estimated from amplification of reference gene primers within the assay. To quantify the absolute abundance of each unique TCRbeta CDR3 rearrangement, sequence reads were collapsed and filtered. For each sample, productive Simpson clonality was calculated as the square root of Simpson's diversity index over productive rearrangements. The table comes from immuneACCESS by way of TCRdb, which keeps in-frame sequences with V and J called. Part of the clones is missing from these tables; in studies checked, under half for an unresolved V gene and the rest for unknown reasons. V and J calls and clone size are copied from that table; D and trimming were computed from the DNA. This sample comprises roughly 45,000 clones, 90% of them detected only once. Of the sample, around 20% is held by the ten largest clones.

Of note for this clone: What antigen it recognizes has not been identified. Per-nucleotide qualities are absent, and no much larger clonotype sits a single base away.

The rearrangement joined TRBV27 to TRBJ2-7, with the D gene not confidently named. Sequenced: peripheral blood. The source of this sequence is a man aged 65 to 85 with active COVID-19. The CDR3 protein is CASSFSGFYEQYF. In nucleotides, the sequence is TGTGCCAGCAGTTTCTCCGGGTTCTACGAGCAGTACTTC.